Presented here are 27 T cell receptor beta chains from one specimen sequenced in a study of blood T cells in healthy people across ages. PCR was performed a second time for about 7 to 11 cycles using a sample-barcoded 5' primer and a J-beta primer mix. TCRdb re-derived calls from the 5' RACE reads in MiXCR, one entry per CDR3 protein. The sample carries around 670,000 distinct CDR3 sequences, less than 35% recorded once. Sequencing used blood. These receptors were collected from an elderly woman in good health.

With respect to this clonotype: At one end, the junction sequence differs from germline, possibly due to a read error. The chain joins TRBV10-3 to TRBJ2-1; D tentatively reads TRBD1 or TRBD2 (7 bases each). The CDR3 runs to 16 residues. Looked up from germline, CDR1 is ENHRY and CDR2 is SYGVKD. This chain's CDR3 is CAISETRGGSYNERFF. The CDR3, as DNA: TGTGCCATCAGTGAGACCAGGGGGGGCTCCTACAATGAGCGGTTCTTC.

This clonotype was counted many times. This chain connects TRBV12-3 or TRBV12-4 to TRBJ2-5, with 8 bases that match TRBD2. The CDR3 covers 15 residues. J was trimmed by 1 base and V by 8 bases; bases with no gene match: 9. CDR3 bases: TGTGCCAGCTCCCTGGGGACTAGAGGCCAAGAGACCCAGTACTTC. Encoded protein: CASSLGTRGQETQYF.

A remark on this clonotype: At one end the junction does not follow the germline gene, possibly because of a read error. This chain joins TRBV9 and TRBJ1-2; D is ambiguous. Germline assignment: CDR1 SGDLS and CDR2 YYNGEE. The CDR3 is made up of 18 amino acids. Written as DNA, the CDR3 is TGTGCCAGCAGCGTAGAAGGGCAGGTAGGGCCTCTTGCCTATGGCCACACCTTC. This gives the protein CASSVEGQVGPLAYGHTF.

This clonotype was found many times. The chain is built from TRBV5-1 and TRBJ2-1; D perhaps matches TRBD2 (6 bases). Germline CDR1 reads SGHRS; CDR2 reads YFSETQ. Trimming pared 7 bases from V and 4 bases from J, leaving 18 bases between. The CDR3 spans 15 residues. CDR3 in DNA: TGCGCCAGCGGCCCCGGCGGGACCAAATACAATGAGCAGTTCTTC. Encoded protein: CASGPGGTKYNEQFF.

The genes are TRBV29-1 and TRBJ2-1; tentatively, D is TRBD2 (5 bases). CDR1 is SQVTM, CDR2 ANQGSEA, per germline. Trimming stripped 8 bases from V and 3 bases from J, with 11 bases between. The CDR3 sequence is 12 residues long. The CDR3 region has the DNA TGCAGCCTCGTGGGAGACTACAATGAGCAGTTCTTC. It translates to CSLVGDYNEQFF.

This clonotype was seen at least ten times. The V and J genes are TRBV27 and TRBJ2-7; TRBD2 agrees at 10 bases. Germline-derived CDR1 and CDR2 are MNHEY and SMNVEV (reference sequence). V was clipped by 5 bases and J by 6 bases; unmatched bases: 10. This CDR3 has 15 residues. The CDR3 nucleotides read TGTGCCAGCAGTATTCGAGCGGGGGGGCCGTTCGAGCAGTACTTC. Translated, it gives CASSIRAGGPFEQYF.

In regard to this clonotype: A much more abundant neighbour one base away suggests this may be a read error. The V call is TRBV5-1, the J call TRBJ1-5; D is possibly TRBD1 (5 bases). Per the germline V gene, CDR1 is SGHRS and CDR2 is YFSETQ. The CDR3 spans 15 residues. CDR3 protein: CASGLNGGSNQPQHF. The CDR3 coding sequence is TGCGCCAGCGGCTTGAATGGGGGTAGCAATCAGCCCCAGCATTTT. Looking up the rest from reference TRBV5-1 and TRBJ1-5 gives the full variable domain: KAGVTQTPRYLIKTRGQQVTLSCSPISGHRSVSWYQQTPGQGLQFLFEYFSETQRNKGNFPGRFSGRQFSNSRSEMNVSTLELGDSALYLCASGLNGGSNQPQHFGDGTRLSIL.

About this clonotype: A read error may explain this, as a much larger clone is one base away. The V call is TRBV11-2, the J call TRBJ2-1; 8 bases map to TRBD2. The J call may be faulty, since TRBJ2-7 better matches the DNA end. Germline V lookup: CDR1 SGHAT, CDR2 FQNNGV. This CDR3 spans 19 amino acids. CDR3: CASSLTRAGARSSYNEQYF. CDR3 DNA sequence: TGTGCCAGCAGCTTAACCCGAGCGGGGGCTCGGAGCTCCTACAATGAGCAGTACTTC.

This clonotype appeared many times. This sequence joins TRBV2 and TRBJ2-6; 12 nucleotides align to TRBD2. Germline CDR1 and CDR2: SNHLY and FYNNEI. V dropped 7 bases and J dropped 4; count of bases not matched to a gene: 11. The CDR3 consists of 18 residues. The CDR3 protein is CASTPLAGGAIGANVLTF. The CDR3 DNA sequence: TGTGCCAGCACCCCTCTAGCGGGGGGGGCCATCGGGGCCAACGTCCTGACTTTC.

J is TRBJ1-5 and V is TRBV19; D unresolved. Germline CDR1 and CDR2: LNHDA and SQIVND (reference sequence). The CDR3 sequence is 13 residues long. V dropped 0 bases and J dropped 6 bases, with 6 bases sitting between them. The CDR3 is CASSIDRAQPQHF. CDR3 coding DNA: TGTGCCAGTAGTATAGATCGAGCTCAGCCCCAGCATTTT. Together with reference TRBV19 and TRBJ1-5, the CDR3 gives the full variable domain: DGGITQSPKYLFRKEGQNVTLSCEQNLNHDAMYWYRQDPGQGLRLIYYSQIVNDFQKGDIAEGYSVSREKKESFPLTVTSAQKNPTAFYLCASSIDRAQPQHFGDGTRLSIL.

This clonotype was seen only a few times. The rearrangement uses TRBV14 and TRBJ1-1; 7 nucleotides agree with TRBD1. The CDR3 runs 16 residues. Germline trimming cut 4 bases from V and 3 bases from J; bases unmatched to any gene: 11. Germline CDR1 SGHDN, CDR2 FVKESK. The CDR3 bases are TGTGCCAGCAGCCCTGACAGGGTAGTTATGGACACTGAAGCTTTCTTT. It is translated as CASSPDRVVMDTEAFF.

The sample holds many counts of this clonotype. The chain carries TRBV4-2 and TRBJ1-6, with D uncertain. Germline CDR1 and CDR2: LGHNA and YNFKEQ. Between the trimmed V and J ends, which lost 0 bases and 1 base, there was a span of 10 bases. This CDR3 is 17 amino acids long. CDR3 bases: TGTGCCAGCAGCCAAGATCCTGGGGTATCCTATAATTCACCCCTCCACTTT. Residues: CASSQDPGVSYNSPLHF.

This clonotype was observed at least ten times. The V call is TRBV6-5, the J call TRBJ2-1; D not resolved. Germline V lookup: CDR1 MNHEY, CDR2 SVGAGI. The CDR3 is made up of 16 amino acids. Trimming took 6 bases from V and 0 from J, leaving 15 bases between them. The CDR3 here is CASSPGRSSSYNEQFF. Here the CDR3 DNA reads TGTGCCAGCAGCCCCGGTAGATCGAGCTCCTACAATGAGCAGTTCTTC.

Details on this clonotype: A read error may be the cause here, since a much bigger clone is one base away. The chain couples TRBV7-6 to TRBJ2-4, with unresolved D. The last part of the DNA fits TRBJ2-7 better; the J call may be wrong. The CDR3 has 13 amino acids. Germline loops: CDR1 SGHVS, CDR2 FNYEAQ. This CDR3 reads CASSLEMAYEQYF. The CDR3 DNA is TGTGCCAGCAGCTTAGAGATGGCCTACGAGCAGTACTTC.

The chain uses TRBV3-1 and TRBJ1-6, with D possibly being TRBD1 (5 bases). This CDR3 is built from 12 residues. V lost 4 bases, J lost 9 bases, and 7 bases lay in between. Germline V gene sequence: CDR1 LGHDT, CDR2 YNNKEL (reference sequence). Here the CDR3 reads CASSRQGSPLHF. CDR3 nucleotide sequence: TGTGCCAGCAGCCGTCAGGGTTCACCCCTCCACTTT.

This sequence joins TRBV19 and TRBJ2-1; D possibly uses TRBD1 or TRBD2 (6 bases each). Trimming took off 3 bases at V and 8 bases at J, with 23 bases between the two ends. The CDR3 spans 17 residues. Germline V gene data show CDR1 as LNHDA and CDR2 as SQIVND (reference sequence). The CDR3 protein is CASSIHTGAGRVDEQFF. The CDR3 nucleotides read TGTGCCAGTAGTATCCACACGGGGGCAGGGCGGGTGGATGAGCAGTTCTTC.

V is TRBV20-1 and J is TRBJ2-3; D tentatively fits TRBD1 or TRBD2 (6 bases each). The CDR3 has 15 amino acids. From germline, CDR1 is DFQATT and CDR2 SNEGSKA (reference sequence). Trimming removed 3 bases at V and 4 bases at J, with 17 bases between. The CDR3 region is CSAREGTGLADTQYF. The CDR3, as DNA: TGCAGTGCTAGGGAGGGAACAGGGCTAGCAGATACGCAGTATTTT.

J is TRBJ1-2 and V is TRBV3-1, with TRBD1 matching 7 bases. V was clipped by 1 base and J by 8 bases; unmatched bases: 7. The CDR3 covers 14 residues. The germline gives CDR1 LGHDT, CDR2 YNNKEL (reference sequence). The CDR3 region is CASSQVGGLRGYTF. CDR3 DNA sequence: TGTGCCAGCAGCCAAGTAGGGGGCTTGAGAGGCTACACCTTC.

This clonotype was recorded many times. The genes are TRBV3-1 and TRBJ1-5; perhaps TRBD1 as D (6 bases). Per the germline V gene, CDR1 is LGHDT and CDR2 is YNNKEL (reference sequence). The CDR3 extends over 14 amino acids. Between the trimmed V and J ends, which lost 4 bases and 2 bases, there was a span of 9 bases. CDR3 amino acids: CASSPRTGNQPQHF. The CDR3 DNA reads TGTGCCAGCAGCCCTAGGACAGGCAATCAGCCCCAGCATTTT.

This clonotype was detected ten times or more. DNA of the CDR3: TGCAGTGCTAGAAGGACTAGCGGGGGGTACCAAGAGACCCAGTACTTC. Translation: CSARRTSGGYQETQYF. The chain combines TRBV20-1 with TRBJ2-5; TRBD2 agrees at 14 bases. CDR1 is DFQATT, CDR2 SNEGSKA, per germline (reference sequence). This CDR3 is 16 amino acids long. V dropped 2 bases and J dropped 0; count of bases not matched to a gene: 2.

There are a few counts of this clonotype. J is TRBJ2-3 and V is TRBV7-9; D gene uncertain. The V end lost 1 base, the J end lost 5 bases, and 7 bases lay between the germline ends. The CDR3 is made up of 13 amino acids. Germline V gene lookup returns CDR1 SEHNR and CDR2 FQNEAQ (reference sequence). The CDR3 here is CASSLGVLDTQYF. For the CDR3, the DNA is TGTGCCAGCAGCTTAGGGGTATTAGATACGCAGTATTTT.

This chain links TRBV12-3 or TRBV12-4 with TRBJ2-1; 9 bases are shared with TRBD1. V lost 8 bases and J lost 4; bases outside the gene matches: 18. CDR3 length equals 18 residues. CDR3 nucleotides: TGTGCCAGCGGCCAAGGGATGGGGGGGACAGGGAGATACAATGAGCAGTTCTTC. Its protein is CASGQGMGGTGRYNEQFF.

V gene TRBV20-1 combines with J gene TRBJ2-1; possibly TRBD1 for D (5 bases). The tail of the sequence fits TRBJ2-7 better, so the J call may be wrong. This CDR3 comprises 17 residues. CDR1 is DFQATT and CDR2 is SNEGSKA in the germline V gene (reference sequence). The CDR3 DNA sequence: TGCAGTGCTCCCATCCAGGGCGGCGCGAGCTCCTACAATGAGCAGTACTTC. This gives the protein CSAPIQGGASSYNEQYF.

The chain links TRBV12-3 or TRBV12-4 to TRBJ1-3, with unresolved D. The CDR3 runs to 13 residues. V shed 2 bases and J shed 2 bases, with 4 bases lying between them. The CDR3 region is CASSLLTGNTIYF. The CDR3, as DNA: TGTGCCAGCAGTTTATTGACTGGAAACACCATATATTTT.

The chain recombines TRBV9 with TRBJ1-3, with 8 bases lining up with TRBD1. This CDR3 region has 18 residues. Germline assignment: CDR1 SGDLS and CDR2 YYNGEE. J gave up 0 bases and V 3 bases, and 11 bases lay outside the gene matches. This chain's CDR3 is CASSATGAPGLSGNTIYF. The DNA for the CDR3 is TGTGCCAGCAGCGCGACAGGGGCGCCGGGACTCTCTGGAAACACCATATATTTT. Drawing the rest from reference TRBV9 and TRBJ1-3, the complete variable domain is DSGVTQTPKHLITATGQRVTLRCSPRSGDLSVYWYQQSLDQGLQFLIQYYNGEERAKGNILERFSAQQFPDLHSELNLSSLELGDSALYFCASSATGAPGLSGNTIYFGEGSWLTVV.

This chain uses TRBV29-1 with TRBJ1-2; D is unresolved. The CDR3 spans 13 residues. V was shortened by 1 base and J by 1 base, with 7 bases between the two germline ends. Germline loops: CDR1 SQVTM, CDR2 ANQGSEA. The CDR3 region is CSVEGGVNYGYTF. CDR3 nucleotides: TGCAGCGTTGAAGGGGGAGTTAACTATGGCTACACCTTC.

The chain recombines TRBV29-1 with TRBJ2-5; D is unresolved. With the DNA end fitting TRBJ2-1 better, the J assignment may be wrong. There are 13 residues in the CDR3. Germline V CDR1 and CDR2: SQVTM, ANQGSEA. The CDR3 DNA reads as TGCAGCGCATCCCCGGTACTTCAAGAGACCCAGTTCTTC. Translating gives CSASPVLQETQFF.